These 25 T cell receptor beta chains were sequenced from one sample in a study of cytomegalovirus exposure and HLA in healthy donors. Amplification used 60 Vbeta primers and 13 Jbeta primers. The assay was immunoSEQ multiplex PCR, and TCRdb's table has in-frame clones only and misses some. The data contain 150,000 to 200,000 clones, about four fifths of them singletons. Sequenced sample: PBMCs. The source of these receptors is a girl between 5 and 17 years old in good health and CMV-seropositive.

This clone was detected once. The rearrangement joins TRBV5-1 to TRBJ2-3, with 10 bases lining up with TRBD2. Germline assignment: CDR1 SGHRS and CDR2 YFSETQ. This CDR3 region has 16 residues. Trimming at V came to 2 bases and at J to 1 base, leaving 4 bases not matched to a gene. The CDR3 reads CASSFSSGGRTDTQYF. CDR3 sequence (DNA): TGCGCCAGCAGCTTCTCTAGCGGGGGACGCACAGATACGCAGTATTTT. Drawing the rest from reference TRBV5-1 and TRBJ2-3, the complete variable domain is KAGVTQTPRYLIKTRGQQVTLSCSPISGHRSVSWYQQTPGQGLQFLFEYFSETQRNKGNFPGRFSGRQFSNSRSEMNVSTLELGDSALYLCASSFSSGGRTDTQYFGPGTRLTVL.

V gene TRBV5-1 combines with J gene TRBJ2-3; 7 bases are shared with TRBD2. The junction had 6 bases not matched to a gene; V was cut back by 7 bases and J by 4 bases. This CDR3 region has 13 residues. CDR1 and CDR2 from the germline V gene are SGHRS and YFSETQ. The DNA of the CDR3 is TGCGCCAGCCGCACTAGCGCCCCAGATACGCAGTATTTT. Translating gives CASRTSAPDTQYF.

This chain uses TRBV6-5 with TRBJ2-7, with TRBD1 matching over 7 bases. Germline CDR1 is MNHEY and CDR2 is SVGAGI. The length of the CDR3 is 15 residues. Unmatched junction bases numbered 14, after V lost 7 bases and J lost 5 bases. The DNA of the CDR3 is TGTGCCAGCAAGCTAACAGGGGTTGATCATAACGAGCAGTACTTC. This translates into CASKLTGVDHNEQYF.

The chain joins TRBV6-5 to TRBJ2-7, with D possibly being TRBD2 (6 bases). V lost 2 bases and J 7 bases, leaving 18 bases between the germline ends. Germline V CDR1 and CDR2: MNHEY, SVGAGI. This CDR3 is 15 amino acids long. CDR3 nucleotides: TGTGCCAGCAGTTACGGGGGAGGAGTTGAGTGGGAGCAGTACTTC. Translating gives CASSYGGGVEWEQYF.

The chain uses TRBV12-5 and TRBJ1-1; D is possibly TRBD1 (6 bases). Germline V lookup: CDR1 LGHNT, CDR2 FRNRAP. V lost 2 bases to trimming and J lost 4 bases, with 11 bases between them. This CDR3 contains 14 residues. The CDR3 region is CASGLLQGGTEAFF. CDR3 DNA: TGTGCTAGTGGTTTGTTACAGGGTGGCACTGAAGCTTTCTTT.

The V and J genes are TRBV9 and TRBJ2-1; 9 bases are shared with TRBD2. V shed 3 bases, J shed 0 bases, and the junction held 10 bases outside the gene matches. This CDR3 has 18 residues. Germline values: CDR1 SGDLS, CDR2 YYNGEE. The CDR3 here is CASSALAGAGGSYNEQFF. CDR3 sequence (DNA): TGTGCCAGCAGCGCTTTAGCGGGGGCCGGGGGCTCCTACAATGAGCAGTTCTTC. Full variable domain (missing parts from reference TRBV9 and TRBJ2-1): DSGVTQTPKHLITATGQRVTLRCSPRSGDLSVYWYQQSLDQGLQFLIQYYNGEERAKGNILERFSAQQFPDLHSELNLSSLELGDSALYFCASSALAGAGGSYNEQFFGPGTRLTVL.

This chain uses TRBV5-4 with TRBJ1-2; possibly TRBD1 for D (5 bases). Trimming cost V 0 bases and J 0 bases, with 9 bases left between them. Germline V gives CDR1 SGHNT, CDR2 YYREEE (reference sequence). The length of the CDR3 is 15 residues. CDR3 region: CASSLVTASNYGYTF. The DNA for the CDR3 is TGTGCCAGCAGCTTGGTGACAGCTTCTAACTATGGCTACACCTTC.

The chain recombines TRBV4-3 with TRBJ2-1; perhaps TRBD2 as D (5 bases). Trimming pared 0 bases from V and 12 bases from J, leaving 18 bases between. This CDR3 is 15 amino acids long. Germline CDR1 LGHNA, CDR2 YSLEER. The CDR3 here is CASSQEWRTPVAQFF. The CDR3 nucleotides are TGCGCCAGCAGCCAAGAGTGGCGGACTCCCGTCGCGCAGTTCTTC.

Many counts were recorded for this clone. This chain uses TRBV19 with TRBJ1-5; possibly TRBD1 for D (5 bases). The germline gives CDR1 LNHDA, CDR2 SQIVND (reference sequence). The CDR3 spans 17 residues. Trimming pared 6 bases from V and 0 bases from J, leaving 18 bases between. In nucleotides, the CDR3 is TGTGCCAGTAGGCGGACAAGCTCTACTTATAGCAATCAGCCCCAGCATTTT. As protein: CASRRTSSTYSNQPQHF.

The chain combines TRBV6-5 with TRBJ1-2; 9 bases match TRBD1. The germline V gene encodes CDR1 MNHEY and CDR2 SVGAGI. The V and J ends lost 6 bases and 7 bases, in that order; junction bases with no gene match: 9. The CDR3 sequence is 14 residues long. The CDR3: CASSPGDRVSGYTF. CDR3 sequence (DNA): TGTGCCAGCAGCCCCGGGGACAGGGTTTCTGGCTACACCTTC.

CDR3 residues: CASSFRDWDTIYF. The CDR3 DNA reads as TGTGCCAGCAGCTTTCGGGATTGGGACACCATATATTTT. This chain links TRBV5-6 with TRBJ1-3; D ambiguous. The CDR3 is 13 residues long. V lost 2 bases to trimming and J lost 8 bases, with 11 bases between them. Looked up from germline, CDR1 is SGHDT and CDR2 is YYEEEE.

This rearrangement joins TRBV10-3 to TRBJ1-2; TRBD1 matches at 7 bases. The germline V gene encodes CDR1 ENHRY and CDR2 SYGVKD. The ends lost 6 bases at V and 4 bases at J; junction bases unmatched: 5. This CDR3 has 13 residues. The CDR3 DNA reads TGTGCCATCAGCCCCGGGACAGTCTATGGCTACACCTTC. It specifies CAISPGTVYGYTF.

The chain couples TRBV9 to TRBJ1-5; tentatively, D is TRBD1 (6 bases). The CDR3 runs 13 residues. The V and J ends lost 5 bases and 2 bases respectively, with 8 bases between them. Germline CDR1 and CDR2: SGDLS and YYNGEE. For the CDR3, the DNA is TGTGCCAGCAGTACAGGGCGCAATCAGCCCCAGCATTTT. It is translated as CASSTGRNQPQHF. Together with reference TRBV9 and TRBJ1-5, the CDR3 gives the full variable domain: DSGVTQTPKHLITATGQRVTLRCSPRSGDLSVYWYQQSLDQGLQFLIQYYNGEERAKGNILERFSAQQFPDLHSELNLSSLELGDSALYFCASSTGRNQPQHFGDGTRLSIL.

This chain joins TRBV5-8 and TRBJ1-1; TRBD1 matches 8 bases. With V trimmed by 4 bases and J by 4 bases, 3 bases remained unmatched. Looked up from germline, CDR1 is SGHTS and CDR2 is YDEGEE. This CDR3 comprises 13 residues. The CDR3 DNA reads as TGTGCCAGCAGCATCGACAGGGGCACTGAAGCTTTCTTT. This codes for CASSIDRGTEAFF.

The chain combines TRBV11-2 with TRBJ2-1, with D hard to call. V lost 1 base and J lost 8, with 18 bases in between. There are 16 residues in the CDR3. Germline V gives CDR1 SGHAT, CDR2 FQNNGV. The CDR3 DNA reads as TGTGCCAGCAGCTTAGGTTTGTCGCCTAATACCGATGAGCAGTTCTTC. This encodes CASSLGLSPNTDEQFF.

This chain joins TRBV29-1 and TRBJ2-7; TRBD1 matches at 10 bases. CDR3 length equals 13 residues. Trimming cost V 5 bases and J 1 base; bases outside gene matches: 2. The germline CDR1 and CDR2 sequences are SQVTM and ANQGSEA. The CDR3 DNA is TGCAGCGTTCGACAGGGGGCGTCCTACGAGCAGTACTTC. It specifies CSVRQGASYEQYF.

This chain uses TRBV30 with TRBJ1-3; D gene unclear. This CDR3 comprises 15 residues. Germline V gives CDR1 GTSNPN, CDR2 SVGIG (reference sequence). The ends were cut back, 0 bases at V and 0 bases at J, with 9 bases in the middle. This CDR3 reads CAWSVAPLSGNTIYF. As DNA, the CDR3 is TGTGCCTGGAGTGTAGCTCCTCTCTCTGGAAACACCATATATTTT.

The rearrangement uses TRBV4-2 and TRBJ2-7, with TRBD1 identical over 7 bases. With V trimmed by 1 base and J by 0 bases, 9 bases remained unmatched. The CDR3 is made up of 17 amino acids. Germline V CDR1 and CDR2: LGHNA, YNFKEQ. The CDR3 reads CASSQGDRLVGSYEQYF. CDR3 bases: TGTGCCAGCAGCCAAGGGGACAGATTAGTAGGCTCCTACGAGCAGTACTTC.

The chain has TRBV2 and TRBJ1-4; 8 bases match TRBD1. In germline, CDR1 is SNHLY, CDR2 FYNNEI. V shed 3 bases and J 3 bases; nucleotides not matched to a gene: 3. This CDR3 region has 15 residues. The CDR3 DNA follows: TGTGCCAGCAGTGAGGACAGGGCTTCTAATGAAAAACTGTTTTTT. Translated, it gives CASSEDRASNEKLFF.

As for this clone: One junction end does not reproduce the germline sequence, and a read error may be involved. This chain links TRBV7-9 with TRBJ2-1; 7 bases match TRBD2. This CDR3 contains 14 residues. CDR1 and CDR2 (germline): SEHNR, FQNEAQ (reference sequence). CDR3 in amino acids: CASTLMGGGNEQFF. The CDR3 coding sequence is TGTGCCAGCACCTTAATGGGGGGGGGAAATGAGCAGTTCTTC. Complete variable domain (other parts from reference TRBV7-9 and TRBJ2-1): DTGVSQNPRHKITKRGQNVTFRCDPISEHNRLYWYRQTLGQGPEFLTYFQNEAQLEKSRLLSDRFSAERPKGSFSTLEIQRTEQGDSAMYLCASTLMGGGNEQFFGPGTRLTVL.

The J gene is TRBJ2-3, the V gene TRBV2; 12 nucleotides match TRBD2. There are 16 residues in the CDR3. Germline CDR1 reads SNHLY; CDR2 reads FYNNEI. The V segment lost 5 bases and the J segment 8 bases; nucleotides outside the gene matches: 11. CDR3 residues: CASSKTSGGKALTQYF. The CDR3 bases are TGTGCCAGCAGTAAGACTAGCGGGGGTAAGGCTCTTACGCAGTATTTT.

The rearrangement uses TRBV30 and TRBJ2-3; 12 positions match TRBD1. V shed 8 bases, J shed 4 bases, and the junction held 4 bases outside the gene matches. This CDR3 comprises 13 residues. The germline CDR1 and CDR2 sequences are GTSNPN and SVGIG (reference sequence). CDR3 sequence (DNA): TGTGCCCGGGACAGGGGGCCTGCAGATACGCAGTATTTT. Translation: CARDRGPADTQYF.

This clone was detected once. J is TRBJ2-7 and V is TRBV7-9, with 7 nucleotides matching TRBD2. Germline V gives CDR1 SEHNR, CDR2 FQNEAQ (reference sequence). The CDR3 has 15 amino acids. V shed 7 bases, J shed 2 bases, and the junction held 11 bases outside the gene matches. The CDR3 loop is CASTPQGLAAYEQYF. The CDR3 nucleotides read TGTGCCAGCACCCCCCAGGGCCTAGCGGCCTACGAGCAGTACTTC.

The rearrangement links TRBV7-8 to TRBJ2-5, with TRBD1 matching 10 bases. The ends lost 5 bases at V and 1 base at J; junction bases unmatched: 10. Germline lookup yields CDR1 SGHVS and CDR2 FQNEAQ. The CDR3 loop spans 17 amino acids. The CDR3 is CASSPRTGGWAQETQYF. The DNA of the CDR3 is TGTGCCAGCAGCCCCCGGACAGGGGGTTGGGCCCAAGAGACCCAGTACTTC.

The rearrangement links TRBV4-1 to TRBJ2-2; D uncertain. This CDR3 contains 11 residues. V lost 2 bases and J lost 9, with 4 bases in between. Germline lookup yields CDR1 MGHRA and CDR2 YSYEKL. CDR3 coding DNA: TGCGCCAGCAGCCAAAGCCGGGAGCTGTTTTTT. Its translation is CASSQSRELFF.